A selection of T cell receptor beta chains follows, all from one sample in a study of cytomegalovirus exposure and HLA in healthy donors. The assay was immunoSEQ multiplex PCR, and TCRdb's table has in-frame clones only and misses some. The profile shows some 150,000 clones, 76% of them singletons. Sequenced material: PBMCs. The receptors stem from a female donor in good health and CMV-seropositive. Both conserved end residues are part of each CDR3. The D gene is left open where the match is weak. Clone sizes are given selectively: once, few, many, or a class where the clone is expanded.

J gene,V gene,clone size,D gene,CDR3 protein,CDR3 DNA
TRBJ2-3,TRBV7-3,NA,TRBD1,CASSPNYRGTDTQYF,TGTGCCAGCAGCCCAAACTACAGGGGAACAGATACGCAGTATTTT
TRBJ1-2,TRBV30,NA,TRBD1,CAWSAGQGTVYGYTF,TGTGCCTGGAGTGCAGGACAGGGAACCGTCTATGGCTACACCTTC
TRBJ1-2,TRBV19,NA,NA,CASSILTEYGYTF,TGTGCCAGTAGTATTTTGACGGAGTATGGCTACACCTTC
TRBJ2-5,TRBV2,few,TRBD2,CASRGGLAGEGETQYF,TGTGCCAGCAGAGGAGGACTAGCGGGGGAGGGAGAGACCCAGTACTTC
TRBJ2-5,TRBV5-1,NA,TRBD2,CASSAGEAQETQYF,TGCGCCAGCAGCGCGGGAGAGGCCCAAGAGACCCAGTACTTC
TRBJ1-4,TRBV5-1,few,TRBD1,CASSARGTEGEKLFF,TGCGCCAGCAGCGCCCGTGGGACAGAAGGTGAAAAACTGTTTTTT
TRBJ2-1,TRBV19,few,TRBD2,CASSPGLASDEQFF,TGTGCCAGTAGTCCGGGACTAGCTTCCGATGAGCAGTTCTTC
TRBJ2-5,TRBV5-1,NA,TRBD2,CASSSIAGEWETQYF,TGCGCCAGCAGCTCGATAGCGGGGGAGTGGGAGACCCAGTACTTC
TRBJ1-2,TRBV25-1,NA,TRBD1,CASSEPDRDGYTF,TGTGCCAGCAGTGAACCGGACAGGGATGGCTACACCTTC
TRBJ2-3,TRBV9,NA,TRBD2,CASSPRIAGSTDTQYF,TGTGCCAGCAGCCCCCGAATAGCGGGTAGCACAGATACGCAGTATTTT
TRBJ1-2,TRBV7-9,NA,NA,CASSLSGRYYGYTF,TGTGCCAGCAGCTTATCGGGGAGATACTATGGCTACACCTTC
TRBJ2-5,TRBV7-3,NA,NA,CASSLTPGQDQETQYF,TGTGCCAGCAGCTTAACCCCCGGCCAGGACCAAGAGACCCAGTACTTC
TRBJ1-3,TRBV5-1,NA,TRBD1,CASSSIPGQVGGTIYF,TGCGCCAGCAGCTCTATTCCTGGACAGGTTGGGGGCACCATATATTTT
TRBJ1-6,TRBV7-3,NA,TRBD1,CASSAGQGNSPLHF,TGTGCCAGCAGCGCGGGACAGGGAAATTCACCCCTCCACTTT
TRBJ2-7,TRBV5-5,NA,NA,CASSLARGSYEQYF,TGTGCCAGCAGCTTAGCCAGGGGTTCCTACGAGCAGTACTTC
TRBJ2-1,TRBV5-6,NA,TRBD2,CASSFLAGEMWNEQFF,TGTGCCAGCAGCTTCCTAGCGGGGGAAATGTGGAATGAGCAGTTCTTC
TRBJ2-7,TRBV7-6,NA,TRBD2,CASSLRLAETQAPDYEQYF,TGTGCCAGCAGCTTAAGACTAGCGGAGACTCAAGCACCAGACTACGAGCAGTACTTC
TRBJ2-3,TRBV10-1,NA,NA,CASSEPDSSTDTQYF,TGCGCCAGCAGTGAGCCGGACAGTAGCACAGATACGCAGTATTTT
TRBJ2-7,TRBV6-5,NA,TRBD2,CASSSRLAGDREQYF,TGTGCCAGCAGTTCTAGACTAGCGGGAGATCGAGAGCAGTACTTC
TRBJ1-1,TRBV20-1,few,NA,CSATWNTEAFF,TGCAGTGCTACTTGGAACACTGAAGCTTTCTTT
TRBJ1-2,TRBV13,NA,NA,CASSPRNPGFRGYTF,TGTGCCAGCAGCCCACGAAACCCAGGTTTTCGGGGCTACACCTTC
TRBJ2-1,TRBV6-6,NA,TRBD2,CALRAGGSSNEQFF,TGTGCCCTTAGGGCGGGGGGGTCTTCCAATGAGCAGTTCTTC
TRBJ2-1,TRBV10-3,few,NA,CAISEYYPSAGSYNEQFF,TGTGCCATCAGTGAGTACTACCCTAGCGCGGGCTCCTACAATGAGCAGTTCTTC
TRBJ2-7,TRBV9,NA,TRBD2,CASSVGAPNTGGEQYF,TGTGCCAGCAGCGTAGGCGCACCCAACACGGGGGGCGAGCAGTACTTC
TRBJ2-7,TRBV27,once,TRBD1,CASRRTGTYEQYF,TGTGCCAGCAGGAGGACAGGGACGTACGAGCAGTACTTC
TRBJ2-5,TRBV5-1,NA,TRBD2,CASSLATSGGAAETQYF,TGCGCCAGCAGCTTGGCGACTAGCGGGGGGGCGGCAGAGACCCAGTACTTC
TRBJ1-3,TRBV6-5,NA,NA,CASRTGSGNTIYF,TGTGCCAGCAGAACAGGGTCTGGAAACACCATATATTTT
TRBJ2-1,TRBV2,NA,NA,CASAELARDNEQFF,TGTGCCAGCGCGGAGCTAGCGCGGGACAATGAGCAGTTCTTC
TRBJ1-1,TRBV30,NA,TRBD1,CAWTQGAAEAFF,TGTGCCTGGACCCAGGGGGCGGCTGAAGCTTTCTTT
TRBJ2-2,TRBV29-1,once,TRBD2,CSVEDRLAGGPKGLFF,TGCAGCGTTGAAGATCGACTAGCGGGAGGGCCGAAGGGGCTGTTTTTT
TRBJ1-5,TRBV11-2,NA,TRBD1,CASSPGQGRNQPQHF,TGTGCCAGCAGCCCGGGACAGGGACGCAATCAGCCCCAGCATTTT
TRBJ2-7,TRBV5-6,NA,TRBD1,CASSWGILRQGSYEQYF,TGTGCCAGCAGCTGGGGAATATTAAGACAGGGCTCCTACGAGCAGTACTTC
TRBJ2-7,TRBV30,NA,TRBD1,CAWSSGQGYEQYF,TGTGCCTGGAGTTCGGGACAGGGATACGAGCAGTACTTC
TRBJ2-1,TRBV7-3,NA,TRBD1,CASSPYNRQGAGNEQFF,TGTGCCAGCAGCCCATATAATCGACAGGGGGCGGGCAATGAGCAGTTCTTC
TRBJ1-2,TRBV18,NA,TRBD1,CASSPRGAHNYGYTF,TGTGCCAGCTCGCCCAGGGGGGCCCATAACTATGGCTACACCTTC
TRBJ2-1,TRBV6-5,once,NA,CARNADEQFF,TGTGCCAGAAATGCGGATGAGCAGTTCTTC
TRBJ2-2,TRBV4-2,NA,NA,CASSQDGRGQNTGELFF,TGTGCCAGCAGCCAAGATGGGCGGGGGCAGAACACCGGGGAGCTGTTTTTT
TRBJ2-5,TRBV30,NA,TRBD1,CAWSTGGGQETQYF,TGTGCCTGGAGTACAGGGGGCGGTCAAGAGACCCAGTACTTC
TRBJ2-5,TRBV7-6,NA,NA,CASSLAPGRLETQYF,TGTGCCAGCAGCTTAGCACCAGGCCGGTTAGAGACCCAGTACTTC
TRBJ1-4,TRBV7-9,NA,NA,CASSLVQNEKLFF,TGTGCCAGCAGCTTAGTACAGAATGAAAAACTGTTTTTT
TRBJ2-7,TRBV6-6,NA,TRBD2,CATTSSGGYEQYF,TGTGCCACCACTTCTAGCGGGGGCTACGAGCAGTACTTC
TRBJ1-5,TRBV2,NA,NA,CASKGDNQPQHF,TGTGCCAGCAAGGGGGACAATCAGCCCCAGCATTTT
TRBJ2-7,TRBV6-6,NA,NA,CASSYGPGNEQYF,TGTGCCAGCAGTTACGGGCCGGGGAACGAGCAGTACTTC
TRBJ1-3,TRBV7-6,few,NA,CASSLGAGNTIYF,TGTGCCAGCAGCCTAGGGGCCGGAAACACCATATATTTT
TRBJ1-4,TRBV7-9,NA,NA,CASSQDSTNEKLFF,TGTGCCAGCAGTCAGGACAGCACTAATGAAAAACTGTTTTTT
TRBJ2-3,TRBV30,NA,NA,CAWSVSNSVNTQYF,TGTGCCTGGAGTGTTAGCAATAGTGTAAATACGCAGTATTTT
TRBJ2-1,TRBV4-2,NA,NA,CASSQDFEGSYNEQFF,TGTGCCAGCAGCCAAGACTTCGAGGGCTCCTACAATGAGCAGTTCTTC
TRBJ2-7,TRBV10-1,NA,NA,CASSDQYEQYF,TGCGCCAGCAGTGACCAGTACGAGCAGTACTTC
TRBJ1-4,TRBV18,NA,TRBD1,CASSPRDRGHATNEKLFF,TGTGCCAGCTCACCAAGGGACAGGGGGCATGCAACTAATGAAAAACTGTTTTTT
TRBJ2-2,TRBV7-6,NA,TRBD1,CASSLGAGGNTGELFF,TGTGCCAGCAGCTTGGGGGCAGGGGGAAACACCGGGGAGCTGTTTTTT
TRBJ2-3,TRBV6-5,NA,NA,CASRPTREDTQYF,TGTGCCAGCAGGCCCACCCGGGAAGATACGCAGTATTTT
TRBJ1-1,TRBV7-2,NA,TRBD1,CASSLNLPGQGMNTEAFF,TGTGCCAGCAGCTTAAACCTTCCGGGACAGGGGATGAACACTGAAGCTTTCTTT
TRBJ1-2,TRBV19,NA,NA,CASSNTRTNYGYTF,TGTGCCAGTAGTAACACACGAACTAACTATGGCTACACCTTC
TRBJ1-2,TRBV7-5,NA,NA,CARSSIQGLSYGYTF,TGTGCCAGAAGCTCTATCCAGGGGCTTAGCTATGGCTACACCTTC